This record concerns one T cell receptor (beta chain) sequence. What it binds is not known. This sample's time point: blood 2 weeks post-SBRT. Indicated treatment: 15 Gy SBRT to primary tumor, nephrectomy 4 weeks later. These data originate in a study of radiation and T cells in renal cell carcinoma. Findings and caveats of the study: In blood, top tumor clones expanded by 2 weeks, shrinking by 4. Baseline intratumoral clonotype presence is unknown without pretreatment biopsies.

Profiling relied on immunoSEQ multiplex PCR, and the TCRdb table lists in-frame clones only, not all of them. The sample gives 40,000 to 60,000 clones, 80% of which show up once; less than 30% is in the top ten. CDR1 is MDHEN and CDR2 is SYDVKM in the germline V gene. The CDR3 sequence is 13 residues long. Trimming pared 6 bases from V and 3 bases from J, leaving 9 bases between. The source material was blood, sampled from a patient whose treatment included radiotherapy and nephrectomy. This rearrangement joins TRBV28 to TRBJ2-4; maybe TRBD2 (6 bases). The clonotype was recovered from a woman in her seventies with renal cell carcinoma. CDR3 sequence reads: CASRRTNKNIQYF. CDR3 coding DNA: TGTGCCAGCAGGAGGACTAACAAAAACATTCAGTACTTC. Complete variable domain (other parts from reference TRBV28 and TRBJ2-4): DVKVTQSSRYLVKRTGEKVFLECVQDMDHENMFWYRQDPGLGLRLIYFSYDVKMKEKGDIPEGYSVSREKKERFSLILESASTNQTSMYLCASRRTNKNIQYFGAGTRLSVL.